One sample yielded the 9 T cell receptor beta chains listed below, sequenced in a study. TCRdb redid the calling of the 5' RACE reads with MiXCR, one entry per CDR3 protein. The sample records about 42,000 distinct CDR3 sequences, over 25% being singletons. Source material: tumor-infiltrating memory CD4+ T cells sorted from the breast tumor. As to subset: memory CD4+ T cells, CD4+CD45RO+CD25-. The receptors here all came from a female donor with breast cancer.

This chain connects TRBV7-2 to TRBJ2-7; TRBD2 agrees at 10 bases. Germline CDR1 is SGHTA and CDR2 is FQGNSA. V gave up 6 bases and J gave up 7 bases; unmatched junction bases: 15. The CDR3 covers 16 residues. The CDR3 coding sequence is TGTGCCAGCAGTTTTAGCGGGCTAGCGGGGGAGGAGGAGCAGTACTTC. Its translation is CASSFSGLAGEEEQYF.

In its sample, this clonotype was seen a few times. The rearrangement links TRBV20-1 to TRBJ2-2; no reliable D call. This CDR3 has 14 residues. Deletions cut 5 bases from V and 2 bases from J, with 12 bases between. Germline V lookup: CDR1 DFQATT, CDR2 SNEGSKA (reference sequence). CDR3 sequence (DNA): TGCAGTGCTCCGTCGGACGGCAACACCGGGGAGCTGTTTTTT. It yields the protein CSAPSDGNTGELFF.

At least ten counts were recorded for this clonotype. The rearrangement links TRBV29-1 to TRBJ2-7, with 7 nucleotides matching TRBD1. This CDR3 has 12 residues. Trimming removed 6 bases from V and 2 bases from J; junction bases left unmatched: 4. CDR1 SQVTM and CDR2 ANQGSEA come from the germline V gene. The CDR3 spells CSVGTDAYEQYF. CDR3 DNA sequence: TGCAGCGTCGGGACAGACGCCTACGAGCAGTACTTC.

At least ten counts were recorded for this clonotype. V is TRBV10-3 and J is TRBJ1-3, with unresolved D. This CDR3 region has 12 residues. Trimming shortened V by 10 bases and J by 4 bases, and 11 bases separated the two germline ends. The germline gives CDR1 ENHRY, CDR2 SYGVKD. The CDR3 protein is CASRERGNTIYF. CDR3 in DNA: TGTGCCAGCCGGGAAAGGGGAAACACCATATATTTT.

V and J are TRBV7-3 and TRBJ2-3; D is unresolved. This CDR3 has 15 residues. CDR1 and CDR2 from the germline V gene are SGHTA and FQGTGA. Trimming removed 2 bases from V and 3 bases from J, with 12 bases in between. CDR3 in amino acids: CASSLGQFRTDTQYF. The CDR3, as DNA: TGTGCCAGCAGCTTAGGGCAGTTTCGAACAGATACGCAGTATTTT.

This clonotype was observed a handful of times. The chain employs TRBV20-1 and TRBJ2-7; 7 positions agree with TRBD2. Losses at the gene ends were 5 bases for V and 5 bases for J; bases not matched to a gene: 18. The CDR3 has 16 residues. Germline CDR1 and CDR2: DFQATT and SNEGSKA (reference sequence). The CDR3 sequence: CSAVNQRGKGDDEQYF. The CDR3 DNA reads as TGCAGTGCTGTAAACCAGCGGGGTAAGGGAGACGACGAGCAGTACTTC.

J is TRBJ2-2 and V is TRBV20-1, with D perhaps matching TRBD1 (5 bases). V was trimmed by 3 bases and J by 8 bases, leaving 16 bases between them. The CDR3 consists of 14 residues. Germline V gene data show CDR1 as DFQATT and CDR2 as SNEGSKA (reference sequence). The CDR3 loop reads CSARDTANKGELFF. In nucleotides, the CDR3 is TGCAGTGCTAGGGACACCGCCAACAAGGGGGAGCTGTTTTTT.

V is TRBV9 and J is TRBJ2-1; D is unclear. CDR1 is SGDLS and CDR2 is YYNGEE in the germline V gene. This CDR3 comprises 13 residues. The V and J ends lost 3 bases and 7 bases respectively, with 11 bases between them. CDR3 sequence (DNA): TGTGCCAGCAGCGCAACCCCAGAGAATGAGCAGTTCTTC. This translates into CASSATPENEQFF.

The chain joins TRBV28 to TRBJ2-3; either TRBD1 or TRBD2 may supply D (5 bases each). This CDR3 region has 13 residues. Trimming shortened V by 7 bases and J by 6 bases, and 14 bases separated the two germline ends. Per germline, CDR1 MDHEN and CDR2 SYDVKM. CDR3 amino acids: CASIQEWGDTQYF. The CDR3 nucleotides are TGTGCCAGCATCCAGGAGTGGGGGGATACGCAGTATTTT.